This entry concerns a single T cell receptor beta chain. Per the original methods: How many nucleated cells were present was estimated from reference gene primer amplification. Data came from immunoSEQ multiplex PCR; TCRdb stores just in-frame clones and leaves some out. For V, J and clone size, that table is used; D and trimming come from the DNA. The profile shows under 200,000 clones, roughly 83% of them singletons. These data are taken from a study of blood T cell repertoires in COVID-19. Study context: T cells, B-cell-depleted T cells, or PBMCs provided the cDNA or gDNA that served as material.

The CDR3 covers 15 residues. Germline-derived CDR1 and CDR2 are MNHEY and SVGEGT. Trimming removed 3 bases from V and 0 bases from J; junction bases left unmatched: 4. Material for sequencing was peripheral blood. This clonotype originated in a woman aged 80 or older with active or convalescent COVID-19. The rearrangement uses TRBV6-2 or TRBV6-3 and TRBJ2-7, with 8 bases that match TRBD1. In DNA form, the CDR3 reads TGTGCCAGCAGTTATGAGACAGGGGACTCCTACGAGCAGTACTTC. Protein product: CASSYETGDSYEQYF.